What follows is one T cell receptor beta chain and its context. What it binds is not known. Generated by immunoSEQ multiplex PCR, the TCRdb table keeps only in-frame clones and is missing some. The data show around 1,900,000 clones, with 80% to 95% seen just once and around 1.7% held by the top ten. Germline V gives CDR1 SGDLS, CDR2 YYNGEE. Deletions cut 4 bases from V and 0 bases from J, with 11 bases between. CDR3 length: 15 residues. In the naive CD8 group, cells lacked CD45RO and were positively selected for CCR7, so terminally differentiated effector memory CD45RA+ cells were left out. This sample is part of a study of shared clonotypes between healthy human individuals. Overall study context: Each donor's CD8 memory used one plate, CD8 naive two, each CD4 subset three.

Findings and limits, study-wide: Clonotype sharing among donors, it was expected, would be affected by sequencing depth. The sharing of 4% to 5.5% of naive CD4 clonotypes was seen across several donors.

This chain connects TRBV9 to TRBJ1-3; the D is unclear. The sequenced material came from naive CD8+ T cells from PBMCs. This TCR derives from a man between 18 and 29 years old in good health. Some clones in this sample may be carry-over from other donors' samples. The CDR3 DNA follows: TGTGCCAGCAGCCCAAGAGTTGCCTCTGGAAACACCATATATTTT. Protein: CASSPRVASGNTIYF.